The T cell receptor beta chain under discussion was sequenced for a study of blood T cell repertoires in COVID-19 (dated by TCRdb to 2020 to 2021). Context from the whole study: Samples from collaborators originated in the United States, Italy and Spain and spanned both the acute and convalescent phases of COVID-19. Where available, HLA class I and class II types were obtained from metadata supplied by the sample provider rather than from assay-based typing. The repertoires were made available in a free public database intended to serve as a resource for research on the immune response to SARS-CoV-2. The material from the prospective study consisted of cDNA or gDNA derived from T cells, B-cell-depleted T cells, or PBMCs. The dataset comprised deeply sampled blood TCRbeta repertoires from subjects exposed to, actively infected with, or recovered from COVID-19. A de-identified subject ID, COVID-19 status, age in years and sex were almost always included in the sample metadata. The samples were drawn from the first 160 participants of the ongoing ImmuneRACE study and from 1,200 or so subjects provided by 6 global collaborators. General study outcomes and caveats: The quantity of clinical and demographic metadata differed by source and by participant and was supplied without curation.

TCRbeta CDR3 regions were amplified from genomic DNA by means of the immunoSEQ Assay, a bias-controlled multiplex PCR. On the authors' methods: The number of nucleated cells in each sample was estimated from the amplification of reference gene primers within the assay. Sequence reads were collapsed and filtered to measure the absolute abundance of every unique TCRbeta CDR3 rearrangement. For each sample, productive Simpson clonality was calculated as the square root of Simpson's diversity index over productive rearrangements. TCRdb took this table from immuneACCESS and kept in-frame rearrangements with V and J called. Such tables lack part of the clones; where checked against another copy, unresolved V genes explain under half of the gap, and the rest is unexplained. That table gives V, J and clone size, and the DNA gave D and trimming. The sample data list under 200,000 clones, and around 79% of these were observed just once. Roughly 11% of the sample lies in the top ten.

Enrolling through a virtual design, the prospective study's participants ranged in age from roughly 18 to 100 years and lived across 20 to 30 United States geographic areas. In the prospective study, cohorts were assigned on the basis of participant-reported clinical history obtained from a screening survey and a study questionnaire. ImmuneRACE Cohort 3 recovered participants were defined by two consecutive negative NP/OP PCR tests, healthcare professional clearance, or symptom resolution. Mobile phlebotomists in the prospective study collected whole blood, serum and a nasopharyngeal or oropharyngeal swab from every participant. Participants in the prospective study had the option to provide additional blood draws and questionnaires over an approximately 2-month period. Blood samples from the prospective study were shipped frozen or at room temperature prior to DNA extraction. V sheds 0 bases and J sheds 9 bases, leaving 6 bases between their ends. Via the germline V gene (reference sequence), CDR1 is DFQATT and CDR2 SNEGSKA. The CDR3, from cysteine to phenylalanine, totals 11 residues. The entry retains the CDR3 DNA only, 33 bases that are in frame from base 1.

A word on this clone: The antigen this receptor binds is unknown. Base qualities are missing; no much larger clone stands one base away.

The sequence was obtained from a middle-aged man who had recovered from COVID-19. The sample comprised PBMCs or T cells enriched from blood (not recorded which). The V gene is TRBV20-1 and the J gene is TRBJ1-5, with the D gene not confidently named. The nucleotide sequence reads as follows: TGCAGTGCTAGAGATACGGGGCCCCAGCATTTT. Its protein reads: CSARDTGPQHF.